This TCR beta chain was sequenced during a study of T cells in Graves' hyperthyroidism and ophthalmopathy (dated by TCRdb to between 2018 and 2020). Background on the whole study: Peripheral blood samples were taken at the time of initial diagnosis, prior to any treatment. Prospective prediction of ophthalmopathy was tested in an independent validation cohort of some 19 hyperthyroidism patients and 17 patients who later progressed to ophthalmopathy. To identify distinguishing TCR V-J signatures, a discovery cohort of 95 to 100 patients was used, comprising 43 with Graves' ophthalmopathy and about 59 with stable Graves' hyperthyroidism. For training and testing, the approximately 97 patients in the discovery cohort were randomly divided in a 7:3 ratio. In about 6 Graves' hyperthyroidism patients, the study also compared T-cell repertoires from thyroid tissue with T-cell repertoires from blood. The paper reports TCR Vbeta CDR3 sequencing of 135 peripheral blood samples: around 45 ophthalmopathy, fewer than 85 hyperthyroidism and around 17 progressor patients. Following sampling, methimazole starting at 30 mg daily was given to hyperthyroidism patients, and high-dose intravenous methylprednisolone was given to ophthalmopathy patients.

Trimming at the junction amounts to 1 base on V and 6 bases on J, and the germline ends lie 8 bases apart. The germline V gene supplies CDR1 SNHLY and CDR2 FYNNEI. The CDR3 spans 13 residues, from the cysteine through the phenylalanine. Solely the CDR3 DNA is kept, with 39 bases framed from the first base. Worth noting for this clonotype: Which antigen it targets is not known. No quality values exist for individual bases; no much larger clone is one base distant.

Study-wide conclusions, independent of this receptor: Sample size was not statistically predetermined, and blinding of investigators to group allocation was not performed. During validation, the model predicted progression to ophthalmopathy a median of around 7 months ahead of onset, with almost 71% sensitivity and more than 72% specificity. In cross-validation, a model built on a 13 V-J signature told ophthalmopathy apart from stable hyperthyroidism with approximately 90% sensitivity and around 81% specificity, and in testing the same model reached 80%/75%. Most expanded thyroid clonotypes (frequency above 0.001) were also detected in blood, suggesting blood repertoires may reflect thyroid immune responses.

Amplification of TCR beta CDR3 regions was carried out from RNA transcripts. The first round of RT-PCR for the TCR CDR3 was performed with the HTBI primer set and the Qiagen OneStep RT-PCR kit. Libraries were constructed in a second round of multiplex PCR, after which size selection and purification were carried out. Libraries were sequenced paired-end with 100 bp reads on an Illumina HiSeq2000. Processing in the source paper ran as follows. SOAPnuke was used to process the raw data, throwing out any read that contained adapters or uncalled bases, had a mean Phred below 15, or lacked an exact constant-primer or identifier match. High-quality paired reads were merged using COPE v1.2.5, and each unique nucleotide sequence was defined as a clonotype. MiTCR v1.1 was used to align clonotypes to the IMGT TRBV, TRBD and TRBJ reference segments. Analysis was restricted to V-J combinations with a frequency above 0.0001, which covered 99% to 99.2% of repertoires. The TCS score was defined as the ratio of F50 (clonal expansion) to E x V (chaos), calculated using BLOSUM62-based TCRdist between CDR3 peptides within each V-J. Welch's t-statistics and random forest reduced roughly 530 V-J features to roughly 13, which were used in a naive Bayes classifier (R e1071). TCRdb reworked the public reads: Q25 trimming with fastp, MiXCR clone assembly, productive beta chains retained. Every distinct CDR3 protein forms one entry, paired with its most common genes and DNA. Clone size and V and J calls follow TCRdb, not the original study. The sample contains approximately 210,000 distinct CDR3 sequences, 15% to 20% of them found a single time. The ten largest clones capture around 52% of the sample.

Stable Graves' hyperthyroidism was defined as no progression to ophthalmopathy during 18 months of follow-up. Hyperthyroidism patients were newly diagnosed, had a disease duration of under 2 months, and were aged 18 to 65 years. Any patient with an uncontrolled infection, another autoimmune disease, pregnancy or lactation was excluded. Diagnoses relied on clinical symptoms, serum thyroxine and TRAb, thyroid ultrasound and orbital computed tomography. Ficoll-Paque density gradient centrifugation was used to isolate PBMCs from around 10 ml of fresh peripheral blood. Total RNA was extracted with Trizol reagent, and quality was checked on an Agilent 2100 Bioanalyzer.

The source material was blood. The rearrangement combines TRBV2 with TRBJ2-3; the best D guess is TRBD2, with 5 bases matching. The clonotype originates from a man aged 50 to 59 with Graves' hyperthyroidism. The DNA sequence is as follows: TGTGCCAGCAGTGAAGAGGAGGAGGATACGCAGTATTTT. It translates to CASSEEEEDTQYF.